The rows below give T cell receptor beta chains drawn from one sample of a study of CD8 T cells in ankylosing spondylitis. TCRdb ran MiXCR on the 5' RACE reads and lists one entry per CDR3 protein. This sample has approximately 39,000 distinct CDR3 sequences, with 13% found just once. Source material: synovial fluid, either unsorted or a sorted T cell fraction (not recorded which). These receptors all come from a male donor with ankylosing spondylitis. CDR3s include the opening cysteine and the closing phenylalanine or tryptophan. D genes are given only for firm matches. Size tells how often a clone was seen (once, few, many) or the class of an expanded clone, and some rows leave it out.

>TRBJ2-5|-|TRBV10-3|many
CAISEARGRETQYF
TGTGCCATCAGTGAGGCTAGGGGAAGAGAGACCCAGTACTTC
>TRBJ1-5|-|TRBV4-2|few
CASSQPFGQPQHF
TGTGCCAGCAGCCAACCCTTTGGTCAGCCCCAGCATTTT
>TRBJ2-3|-|TRBV28|few
CASSFSGLLESQYF
TGTGCCAGCAGTTTTTCGGGACTCCTTGAATCGCAGTATTTT
>TRBJ1-2|-|TRBV29-1|many
CSVGPNNYGYTF
TGCAGCGTTGGACCTAATAACTATGGCTACACCTTC
>TRBJ2-7|TRBD1|TRBV5-1|-
CASSAWTGTYEQYF
TGCGCCAGCAGCGCATGGACAGGGACCTACGAGCAGTACTTC
>TRBJ2-2|TRBD1|TRBV12-3/TRBV12-4|many
CASSLGQGAYSGELFF
TGTGCCAGCAGTTTAGGACAGGGGGCGTATTCCGGGGAGCTGTTTTTT
>TRBJ1-6|-|TRBV7-8|few
CASSLNRALLHF
TGTGCCAGCAGCCTAAACCGGGCCCTCCTCCACTTT
>TRBJ2-7|-|TRBV30|-
CAWAGGPGEQYF
TGTGCCTGGGCCGGGGGCCCCGGCGAGCAGTACTTC
>TRBJ2-3|TRBD1|TRBV19|many
CASSIPPGQGTDTQYF
TGTGCCAGTAGTATCCCTCCGGGACAGGGCACAGATACGCAGTATTTT
>TRBJ2-5|TRBD2|TRBV20-1|-
CSARTSGVGTQYF
TGCAGTGCGAGGACTAGCGGGGTTGGGACCCAGTACTTC
>TRBJ2-1|TRBD2|TRBV5-1|many
CASSAGEGHHEQFF
TGCGCCAGCAGCGCGGGGGAGGGCCACCATGAGCAGTTCTTC
>TRBJ2-1|TRBD2|TRBV27|-
CATTPLAGAYNEQFF
TGTGCCACCACACCACTAGCGGGGGCTTACAATGAGCAGTTCTTC
>TRBJ1-2|-|TRBV20-1|-
CSAHRGSGGYTF
TGCAGTGCTCACCGGGGGTCGGGTGGCTACACCTTC
>TRBJ1-1|-|TRBV27|many
CASSSLGADQNTEAFF
TGTGCCAGTTCTTCATTAGGGGCAGACCAGAACACTGAAGCTTTCTTT
>TRBJ2-7|-|TRBV7-8|few
CASSRLRVPYEQYF
TGTGCCAGCAGCCGGTTGAGGGTTCCCTACGAGCAGTACTTC
>TRBJ1-1|-|TRBV12-3/TRBV12-4|-
CASSDQPLERAFF
TGTGCCAGCAGCGACCAACCCTTGGAACGGGCTTTCTTT
>TRBJ2-3|-|TRBV5-1|many
CASSLGLALRDTQYF
TGCGCCAGCAGCTTGGGTTTAGCCCTGCGGGATACGCAGTATTTT
>TRBJ2-7|-|TRBV5-1|few
CASSLETHSSYEQYF
TGCGCCAGCAGCTTGGAGACACATAGCTCCTACGAGCAGTACTTC
>TRBJ2-2|-|TRBV6-5|many
CASSYSMGRNTGELFF
TGTGCCAGCAGTTACTCGATGGGTAGAAACACCGGGGAGCTGTTTTTT
>TRBJ1-1|TRBD1|TRBV20-1|many
CSARDRETEAFF
TGCAGTGCCCGGGACAGGGAGACTGAAGCTTTCTTT
>TRBJ2-5|TRBD2|TRBV6-2/TRBV6-3|few
CASSEGTSGAETQYF
TGTGCCAGCAGCGAAGGGACTAGCGGGGCTGAGACCCAGTACTTC
>TRBJ2-1|TRBD2|TRBV6-4|few
CASSLSGTNNEQFF
TGTGCCAGCAGTCTTTCCGGGACTAACAATGAGCAGTTCTTC
>TRBJ2-3|-|TRBV7-9|many
CASSLKLRDTQYF
TGTGCCAGCAGCTTAAAGTTGCGGGATACGCAGTATTTT
>TRBJ2-7|TRBD1|TRBV7-9|few
CASSSPRGPRSYEQYF
TGTGCCAGCAGCTCCCCTAGGGGGCCTAGGTCCTACGAGCAGTACTTC
>TRBJ2-7|-|TRBV14|few
CASSSIYEQYF
TGTGCCAGCAGCTCCATATACGAGCAGTACTTC
>TRBJ2-1|TRBD2|TRBV3-1|few
CASSQGKLAGGNEQFF
TGTGCCAGCAGCCAGGGGAAACTAGCGGGGGGCAATGAGCAGTTCTTC
>TRBJ2-5|-|TRBV29-1|-
CSGKYGGLPVQETQYF
TGCAGCGGGAAGTATGGGGGACTTCCAGTACAAGAGACCCAGTACTTC
>TRBJ2-5|-|TRBV10-3|-
CAIMHQETQYF
TGTGCCATCATGCATCAAGAGACCCAGTACTTC
>TRBJ1-1|-|TRBV6-5|-
CASSNPGRRNTEAFF
TGTGCCAGCAGTAACCCCGGACGGCGGAACACTGAAGCTTTCTTT
>TRBJ2-3|TRBD2|TRBV9|many
CASSGTGTSGGAVRDTQYF
TGTGCCAGCAGCGGTACCGGGACTAGCGGGGGGGCTGTACGAGATACGCAGTATTTT
>TRBJ2-1|-|TRBV4-2|many
CASSPTTRSYNEQFF
TGTGCCAGCAGCCCAACTACTCGTTCCTACAATGAGCAGTTCTTC
>TRBJ2-7|-|TRBV7-6|-
CASSLRAGRGRGGEQYF
TGTGCCAGCAGCTTAAGGGCTGGCAGGGGGAGGGGGGGCGAGCAGTACTTC
>TRBJ2-1|TRBD2|TRBV20-1|many
CSARLADNEQFF
TGCAGTGCTAGACTAGCGGACAATGAGCAGTTCTTC
>TRBJ1-6|TRBD1|TRBV27|few
CASKETGRSSPLHF
TGTGCCAGCAAGGAGACAGGGAGAAGTTCACCCCTCCACTTT
>TRBJ1-1|-|TRBV10-2|many
CASKLGGTEAFF
TGCGCCAGCAAGTTGGGAGGCACTGAAGCTTTCTTT
>TRBJ2-7|-|TRBV7-9|-
CASSPETGRSYEQYF
TGTGCCAGCAGCCCCGAGACAGGAAGATCCTACGAGCAGTACTTC
>TRBJ2-7|TRBD1|TRBV4-3|many
CASSQDPTGGYEQYF
TGCGCCAGCAGCCAAGATCCGACAGGGGGCTACGAGCAGTACTTC
>TRBJ2-1|TRBD2|TRBV5-5|few
CASSKQLAGGADEQFF
TGTGCCAGCAGCAAGCAACTAGCGGGAGGGGCGGATGAGCAGTTCTTC
>TRBJ1-1|-|TRBV7-9|-
CASSLAGSGTEAFF
TGTGCCAGCAGCTTAGCAGGAAGCGGCACTGAAGCTTTCTTT
>TRBJ2-7|-|TRBV7-9|-
CASSTRRYPGHEQYF
TGTGCCAGCAGCACCCGACGTTACCCAGGACACGAGCAGTACTTC
>TRBJ2-4|-|TRBV25-1|few
CASSGKVRRAKNIQYF
TGTGCCAGCAGTGGAAAGGTCCGGAGGGCCAAAAACATTCAGTACTTC
>TRBJ2-1|TRBD1|TRBV4-3|many
CASSQEVTGGYNEQFF
TGCGCCAGCAGCCAAGAGGTGACAGGGGGCTACAATGAGCAGTTCTTC
>TRBJ2-1|TRBD2|TRBV20-1|few
CSASERDYNEQFF
TGCAGTGCTAGCGAGCGGGACTACAATGAGCAGTTCTTC
>TRBJ1-1|-|TRBV10-3|-
CAIREEGNTEAFF
TGTGCCATCAGGGAGGAGGGGAACACTGAAGCTTTCTTT
>TRBJ2-3|-|TRBV6-2/TRBV6-3|-
CASSRGPQGTDTQYF
TGTGCCAGCAGTCGCGGACCCCAGGGGACAGATACGCAGTATTTT
>TRBJ2-7|-|TRBV10-2|-
CASSESGRASEQYF
TGCGCCAGCAGTGAGTCGGGTAGGGCCTCCGAGCAGTACTTC
>TRBJ2-1|TRBD2|TRBV4-2|many
CASSQVLGTSGNEQFF
TGTGCCAGCAGCCAAGTCTTGGGGACTAGCGGAAATGAGCAGTTCTTC
>TRBJ2-1|-|TRBV27|-
CASSTPLAPGGSYNEQFF
TGTGCCAGCAGTACCCCCTTAGCACCAGGTGGCTCCTACAATGAGCAGTTCTTC
>TRBJ2-5|TRBD2|TRBV5-1|many
CASSLGLAGHYSVETQYF
TGCGCCAGCAGCCTGGGACTAGCGGGGCATTATTCGGTAGAGACCCAGTACTTC
>TRBJ2-1|TRBD2|TRBV13|few
CASSPGLALNEQFF
TGTGCCAGCAGCCCGGGACTAGCGTTGAATGAGCAGTTCTTC
>TRBJ1-1|-|TRBV27|medium-sized
CASSIRRNTEAFF
TGTGCCAGCAGTATCCGCCGGAACACTGAAGCTTTCTTT
>TRBJ1-1|TRBD1|TRBV6-1|few
CASSEGTGGLGTEAFF
TGTGCCAGCAGTGAAGGGACAGGGGGCTTGGGCACTGAAGCTTTCTTT
>TRBJ2-3|-|TRBV29-1|-
CSVDRGWTDTQYF
TGCAGCGTTGATAGAGGGTGGACAGATACGCAGTATTTT
>TRBJ2-3|TRBD2|TRBV29-1|many
CSVVIIGLAGDTDTQYF
TGCAGCGTTGTGATTATCGGACTAGCGGGGGACACAGATACGCAGTATTTT
>TRBJ2-3|-|TRBV27|few
CASSFAATDTQYF
TGTGCCAGCAGTTTCGCAGCCACAGATACGCAGTATTTT
>TRBJ2-3|-|TRBV10-3|many
CAISTGNTQYF
TGTGCCATCAGTACCGGTAATACGCAGTATTTT
>TRBJ2-7|TRBD1|TRBV6-2/TRBV6-3|-
CATQVGTEVYEQYF
TGTGCCACCCAAGTAGGGACAGAGGTCTACGAGCAGTACTTC
>TRBJ1-2|-|TRBV12-3/TRBV12-4|few
CASSYKAAQGYGYTF
TGTGCCAGCAGTTATAAGGCAGCGCAGGGATATGGCTACACCTTC
>TRBJ1-6|-|TRBV27|medium-sized
CASSLFGVRGPNSPLHF
TGTGCCAGCAGTTTATTTGGAGTCCGGGGGCCAAATTCACCCCTCCACTTT